What follows are 25 T cell receptor beta chains derived from one specimen sequenced in a study of regulatory T cells in long-lasting Graves disease. Construction of TCR beta libraries relied on iRepertoire HTBI primers and on Arm-PCR targeting CDR3 regions. MiXCR was run by TCRdb on the multiplex PCR reads, yielding one entry per CDR3 protein. The repertoire consists of 240,000 or so distinct CDR3 sequences, with 20% to 25% occurring once and the leading ten covering roughly 13%. The time point is: newly diagnosed GD, antithyroid drugs for less than 3 months. The TCR library was prepared using RNA isolated from PBMCs. The material was peripheral blood mononuclear cells (PBMCs), obtained at new diagnosis, from a patient treated with antithyroid drugs. Receptors were obtained from a female donor with Graves disease.

For this clonotype: This likely came from a read error, as a far larger clone is one base away. The CDR3, as DNA: TGTGCCAGCAGCTTGGACCAAAGGAACACTGAAGCTCTCTTT. Translated, it gives CASSLDQRNTEALF. The rearrangement links TRBV5-5 to TRBJ1-1; D not resolved. The CDR3 sequence is 14 residues long. CDR1 is SGHKS, CDR2 YYEKEE, per germline (reference sequence).

On this clonotype: It may be a read error: a sequence one base away is much more abundant. The chain uses TRBV12-3 or TRBV12-4 and TRBJ1-4, with no clear D. V lost 3 bases and J lost 7, with 15 bases in between. The CDR3 totals 15 residues. CDR3 sequence: CASSFLGREREKLFF. The CDR3 coding sequence is TGTGCCAGCAGTTTTCTCGGACGGGAGCGTGAAAAACTGTTTTTT.

This clonotype was counted between two and nine times. The V and J genes are TRBV7-2 and TRBJ1-2; D call uncertain. Trimming left V 3 bases short and J 2 bases short, with 10 bases between. Germline V gene sequence: CDR1 SGHTA, CDR2 FQGNSA. This CDR3 region has 14 residues. The CDR3 here is CASSFRPVNYGYTF. In DNA form, the CDR3 reads TGTGCCAGCAGCTTCAGGCCTGTAAACTATGGCTACACCTTC.

This clonotype is medium-sized within its sample. The chain recombines TRBV5-1 with TRBJ2-5; TRBD2 agrees at 9 bases. After removal of 1 base from V and 4 bases from J, the junction contained 8 bases not matched to a gene. CDR3 length: 16 amino acids. CDR1 and CDR2 from the germline V gene are SGHRS and YFSETQ. The CDR3 protein is CASSLRVSGRGETQYF. In nucleotides, the CDR3 is TGCGCCAGCAGCTTGCGGGTTAGCGGGAGAGGAGAGACCCAGTACTTC. Using reference TRBV5-1 and TRBJ2-5 for the parts outside the CDR3, the full variable domain is KAGVTQTPRYLIKTRGQQVTLSCSPISGHRSVSWYQQTPGQGLQFLFEYFSETQRNKGNFPGRFSGRQFSNSRSEMNVSTLELGDSALYLCASSLRVSGRGETQYFGPGTRLLVL.

This clonotype occurred many times. The V call is TRBV7-2, the J call TRBJ2-2; TRBD1 might be the D (5 bases). The CDR3 runs to 15 residues. Germline CDR1 SGHTA, CDR2 FQGNSA. With 5 bases removed from V and 10 bases from J, the gap between germline ends came to 20 bases. The CDR3 sequence is CASSETVSTVLELFF. As DNA, the CDR3 is TGTGCCAGCAGCGAGACAGTATCGACCGTCCTGGAGCTGTTTTTT.

This clonotype appeared many times. The genes are TRBV12-3 or TRBV12-4 and TRBJ2-2; TRBD2 matches at 9 bases. The V segment lost 3 bases and the J segment 4 bases; nucleotides outside the gene matches: 6. The CDR3 covers 16 residues. DNA of the CDR3: TGTGCCAGCAGTTTGGAAGCGGGGGGTGTCACCGGGGAGCTGTTTTTT. Amino acid sequence: CASSLEAGGVTGELFF.

Ten or more counts support this clonotype. The chain combines TRBV10-3 with TRBJ2-7; D possibly matches TRBD1 or TRBD2 (5 bases each). Trimming pared 6 bases from V and 4 bases from J, leaving 13 bases between. This CDR3 contains 13 residues. Germline assignment: CDR1 ENHRY and CDR2 SYGVKD. In DNA form, the CDR3 reads TGTGCCATCAGATCGGGACGGATTTACGAGCAGTACTTC. This codes for CAIRSGRIYEQYF.

There are a few counts of this clonotype. V gene TRBV30 combines with J gene TRBJ1-2; possible D gene TRBD1, 5 bases. The CDR3 loop spans 13 amino acids. Per the germline V gene, CDR1 is GTSNPN and CDR2 is SVGIG (reference sequence). V was cut by 1 base and J by 5 bases, with 11 bases left in between. CDR3 loop: CAWSEGPGYGYTF. Written as DNA, the CDR3 is TGTGCCTGGAGTGAGGGGCCGGGGTATGGCTACACCTTC.

This clonotype occurred many times. The rearrangement joins TRBV6-1 to TRBJ1-4; D remains ambiguous. The V and J ends lost 8 bases and 0 bases respectively, with 16 bases between them. The germline gives CDR1 MNHNS, CDR2 SASEGT. The CDR3 has 16 residues. The CDR3 nucleotides read TGTGCCAGCTCAGATGGGGTACCTGCAACTAATGAAAAACTGTTTTTT. This gives the protein CASSDGVPATNEKLFF.

With regard to this clonotype: This clone may be a read error of a much larger clone one base away. The CDR3 reads CASTCRSGSQETQYF. The CDR3 DNA sequence: TGTGCCAGCACTTGCCGATCAGGATCCCAAGAGACCCAGTACTTC. The J gene is TRBJ2-5, the V gene TRBV6-1; no firm D call. CDR3 length equals 15 residues. Germline V gene data show CDR1 as MNHNS and CDR2 as SASEGT. Trimming stripped 7 bases from V and 1 base from J, with 16 bases between.

This clonotype was picked up a small number of times. This chain connects TRBV19 to TRBJ2-2, with a tentative D call TRBD2 (5 bases). In germline, CDR1 is LNHDA, CDR2 SQIVND (reference sequence). Trimming shortened V by 7 bases and J by 6 bases, and 9 bases separated the two germline ends. This CDR3 spans 12 amino acids. CDR3 sequence: CASTSGAGELFF. The CDR3 DNA is TGTGCCAGTACCTCCGGGGCCGGGGAGCTGTTTTTT.

This clonotype was found many times. The CDR3 is CASSFGSVSYGYTF. The DNA of the CDR3 is TGTGCCAGCAGTTTCGGATCGGTCTCCTATGGCTACACCTTC. The chain employs TRBV28 and TRBJ1-2; D gene uncertain. Trimming shortened V by 3 bases and J by 4 bases, and 12 bases separated the two germline ends. The CDR3 is 14 amino acids. The germline CDR1 and CDR2 sequences are MDHEN and SYDVKM.

This clonotype was counted ten times or more. V usage is TRBV6-1 and J usage is TRBJ2-7; D not resolved. The CDR3 spans 13 residues. The germline V gene encodes CDR1 MNHNS and CDR2 SASEGT. Trimming pared 6 bases from V and 0 bases from J, leaving 9 bases between. The CDR3 loop reads CASSNGFSYEQYF. CDR3 nucleotide sequence: TGTGCCAGCAGCAACGGATTCTCCTACGAGCAGTACTTC.

The table lists this clonotype with many counts. V gene TRBV6-1 combines with J gene TRBJ1-1; D is possibly TRBD1 (6 bases). From germline, CDR1 is MNHNS and CDR2 SASEGT. The V end was cut by 3 bases, the J end by 8 bases, with 7 bases between. The CDR3 contains 11 residues. The CDR3 DNA reads as TGTGCCAGCAGTGACCAGGGGGAAGCTTTCTTT. Protein sequence: CASSDQGEAFF.

Comments on this clonotype: This may be a read error: a much more frequent sequence differs by one nucleotide. The chain couples TRBV12-3 or TRBV12-4 to TRBJ1-6, with D unclear. The V and J ends lost 5 bases and 3 bases respectively, with 14 bases between them. CDR3 length: 16 residues. DNA of the CDR3: TGTGCCAGCAGTGTCAGCGTAGCCCTCTATAATTCACCCCTCCACTTT. The encoded protein is CASSVSVALYNSPLHF.

This clonotype was observed many times. J is TRBJ2-7 and V is TRBV6-1, with D hard to call. CDR1 MNHNS and CDR2 SASEGT come from the germline V gene. Trimming removed 0 bases from V and 2 bases from J, with 11 bases in between. This CDR3 comprises 15 residues. CDR3 protein: CASSEALIRTYEQYF. CDR3 sequence (DNA): TGTGCCAGCAGTGAAGCCCTGATTCGAACCTACGAGCAGTACTTC.

The chain has TRBV28 and TRBJ2-7; the match to TRBD1 covers 10 bases. Losses at the gene ends were 8 bases for V and 4 bases for J; bases not matched to a gene: 8. Looked up from germline, CDR1 is MDHEN and CDR2 is SYDVKM. This CDR3 has 14 amino acids. The CDR3 DNA is TGTGCCAGCCTCCGACAGGGGGCAGGGTACGAGCAGTACTTC. Translating it yields CASLRQGAGYEQYF.

Comment on this clonotype: An end of the junction does not agree with germline; a read error may underlie this. The chain has TRBV3-1 and TRBJ1-2; unclear D gene. The CDR3 length is 14 residues. Germline V lookup: CDR1 LGHDT, CDR2 YNNKEL (reference sequence). The CDR3 nucleotides read TGTGCCAGCAGCCAAGGTGGACGCGACTATGGCCACACCTTC. Translation gives CASSQGGRDYGHTF.

This clonotype turned up a few times. It is likely a read error: a sequence one base away is far more abundant. The DNA of the CDR3 is TGTGCCGGCAGGGACAGGGTAACAGATACGCAGTATTTT. Protein sequence: CAGRDRVTDTQYF. The genes are TRBV7-2 and TRBJ2-3; 9 nucleotides match TRBD1. Germline V gene data show CDR1 as SGHTA and CDR2 as FQGNSA. This CDR3 has 13 amino acids.

This chain uses TRBV5-4 with TRBJ2-3; 7 bases agree with TRBD1. The CDR3 is 14 residues long. Germline CDR1 SGHNT, CDR2 YYREEE (reference sequence). J lost 2 bases, V lost 2 bases, and 2 bases had no gene match. The CDR3 region is CASSLGTATDTQYF. The CDR3, as DNA: TGTGCCAGCAGCTTAGGGACAGCCACAGATACGCAGTATTTT.

This clonotype came up many times. The chain carries TRBV6-1 and TRBJ2-7; 13 positions match TRBD2. The germline CDR1 and CDR2 sequences are MNHNS and SASEGT. Trimming cost V 6 bases and J 7 bases; bases outside gene matches: 6. The CDR3 is 14 residues long. The CDR3 protein is CASRALAGGREQYF. The CDR3 DNA reads TGTGCCAGCAGAGCACTAGCGGGAGGGCGGGAGCAGTACTTC.

This clonotype was picked up many times. The V and J genes are TRBV5-1 and TRBJ2-5; tentative D call: TRBD1 (6 bases). The CDR3 totals 15 residues. Germline CDR1 and CDR2: SGHRS and YFSETQ. Trimming took off 1 base at V and 7 bases at J, with 17 bases between the two ends. CDR3 amino acids: CASSLPDSGAGTQYF. CDR3 in DNA: TGCGCCAGCAGCTTGCCGGACTCAGGGGCCGGGACCCAGTACTTC.

This clonotype was observed many times. The chain uses TRBV19 and TRBJ1-2; 8 bases agree with TRBD1. CDR1 and CDR2 (germline): LNHDA, SQIVND (reference sequence). The CDR3 loop spans 13 amino acids. Unmatched junction bases numbered 6, after V lost 6 bases and J lost 6 bases. In nucleotides, the CDR3 is TGTGCCAGTAGCGGACAGGGCTGGGATGGCTACACCTTC. Translating gives CASSGQGWDGYTF.

This clonotype occurred a few times. The chain joins TRBV28 to TRBJ2-2; the D gene is possibly TRBD2 (8 bases). This CDR3 has 18 amino acids. Germline lookup yields CDR1 MDHEN and CDR2 SYDVKM. Deletions cut 6 bases from V and 2 bases from J, with 22 bases between. The CDR3 coding sequence is TGTGCCAGCAGCGCCCCGGGGGGGGCAGGGGGTAACACCGGGGAGCTGTTTTTT. The encoded protein is CASSAPGGAGGNTGELFF.

This clonotype has ten or more counts. This rearrangement joins TRBV24-1 to TRBJ1-1; D remains ambiguous. Between the trimmed V and J ends, which lost 4 bases and 4 bases, there was a span of 12 bases. There are 14 residues in the CDR3. Germline V CDR1 and CDR2: KGHDR, SFDVKD. The CDR3 loop is CATSEPRGSTEAFF. CDR3 DNA: TGTGCCACCAGTGAACCCCGAGGGAGCACTGAAGCTTTCTTT.